One T cell receptor beta chain is described in this entry. This sample is drawn from a study of shared T cell receptors in the human thymus. Germline V CDR1 and CDR2: LNHNV, YYDKDF (reference sequence). The CDR3 loop spans 16 amino acids. The junction had 5 bases not matched to a gene; V was cut back by 1 base and J by 2 bases. Generated by immunoSEQ multiplex PCR, the TCRdb table keeps only in-frame clones and is missing some. The repertoire has 630,000 or so clones, over 75% of them found once; the top ten carry over 0.008%. These data were likewise used in another study, on human thymus T cells.

Sequenced: thymocytes. This chain connects TRBV15 to TRBJ2-1, with 7 bases identical to TRBD2. The TCR originated in a boy under two years old with a congenital heart defect. CDR3 DNA: TGTGCCACCAGCAGAGTCCGGACTAGGGCCTACAATGAGCAGTTCTTC. Amino acid sequence: CATSRVRTRAYNEQFF.